The 26 T cell receptor beta chains presented below share a single source sample, sequenced in a study of neoadjuvant anti-PD-1 for oral cavity cancer. Clones were read by immunoSEQ multiplex PCR, and TCRdb kept only the in-frame ones, dropping some. The sample holds 14,000 or so clones, less than 75% seen once. The input for sequencing was PBMCs, taken before nivolumab (anti-PD-1) treatment. Receptors were obtained from a person between 35 and 79 years old with oral cavity squamous cell carcinoma.

The chain uses TRBV5-4 and TRBJ2-3; TRBD2 aligns across 9 bases. CDR3 length: 16 residues. Germline trimming cut 0 bases from V and 2 bases from J; bases unmatched to any gene: 4. Per germline, CDR1 SGHNT and CDR2 YYREEE (reference sequence). The CDR3 is CASSLGLAGTTDTQYF. The DNA of the CDR3 is TGTGCCAGCAGCTTGGGCCTAGCGGGGACCACAGATACGCAGTATTTT.

V and J are TRBV7-8 and TRBJ2-7; 10 nucleotides align to TRBD2. Germline CDR1 reads SGHVS; CDR2 reads FQNEAQ. The J segment lost 0 bases and the V segment lost 5 bases, leaving 10 bases of the junction unmatched. The CDR3 loop spans 17 amino acids. The chain's CDR3 is CASSPRLAGHLSYEQYF. As DNA, the CDR3 is TGTGCCAGCAGCCCCAGACTAGCGGGCCATCTCTCCTACGAGCAGTACTTC. The variable domain in full, completed from reference TRBV7-8 and TRBJ2-7, reads GAGVSQSPRYKVAKRGQDVALRCDPISGHVSLFWYQQALGQGPEFLTYFQNEAQLDKSGLPSDRFFAERPEGSVSTLKIQRTQQEDSAVYLCASSPRLAGHLSYEQYFGPGTRLTVT.

This clone was observed a handful of times. This chain uses TRBV19 with TRBJ2-3; the D gene is possibly TRBD1 (6 bases). Germline lookup yields CDR1 LNHDA and CDR2 SQIVND (reference sequence). The CDR3 sequence is 14 residues long. Trimming pared 1 base from V and 1 base from J, leaving 6 bases between. The CDR3 here is CASSIGQGTDTQYF. DNA of the CDR3: TGTGCCAGTAGTATAGGACAGGGCACAGATACGCAGTATTTT.

The chain links TRBV5-8 to TRBJ1-4; maybe TRBD1 (5 bases). CDR3 length: 14 amino acids. V was cut by 2 bases and J by 7 bases, with 12 bases left in between. Germline CDR1 and CDR2: SGHTS and YDEGEE. CDR3 residues: CASSFKGKGEKLFF. CDR3 DNA sequence: TGTGCCAGCAGCTTTAAGGGGAAGGGTGAAAAACTGTTTTTT.

The rearrangement links TRBV10-1 to TRBJ2-7; 7 bases agree with TRBD1. Unmatched junction bases numbered 10, after V lost 5 bases and J lost 6 bases. This CDR3 is 14 amino acids long. The germline gives CDR1 WNHNN, CDR2 SYGVQD (reference sequence). The CDR3 reads CASSFNPTGTEQYF. The CDR3 coding sequence is TGCGCCAGCAGTTTCAACCCGACAGGGACCGAGCAGTACTTC.

The chain is built from TRBV9 and TRBJ2-1; TRBD2 aligns across 8 bases. CDR3 length: 17 residues. V shed 0 bases and J 5 bases; nucleotides not matched to a gene: 10. Germline V lookup: CDR1 SGDLS, CDR2 YYNGEE. CDR3 sequence: CASSVAVIAGINNEQFF. In DNA, the CDR3 is TGTGCCAGCAGCGTAGCTGTGATAGCGGGAATTAACAATGAGCAGTTCTTC. Using reference TRBV9 and TRBJ2-1 for the parts outside the CDR3, the full variable domain is DSGVTQTPKHLITATGQRVTLRCSPRSGDLSVYWYQQSLDQGLQFLIQYYNGEERAKGNILERFSAQQFPDLHSELNLSSLELGDSALYFCASSVAVIAGINNEQFFGPGTRLTVL.

The V gene is TRBV6-1, the J gene TRBJ2-1, with D possibly TRBD2 on 6 matching bases. V lost 7 bases and J 9 bases, leaving 22 bases between the germline ends. The V gene's germline CDR1 is MNHNS and CDR2 SASEGT. CDR3 length equals 15 residues. The CDR3 bases are TGTGCCAGCACTCGAACGGGAGTAATTAGGGGTGAGCAGTTCTTC. Protein sequence: CASTRTGVIRGEQFF.

The chain is built from TRBV6-1 and TRBJ2-1; TRBD2 aligns across 10 bases. The CDR3 extends over 17 amino acids. V dropped 4 bases and J dropped 2; count of bases not matched to a gene: 8. Germline assignment: CDR1 MNHNS and CDR2 SASEGT. The CDR3: CASSALVAGGPYNEQFF. DNA of the CDR3: TGTGCCAGCAGTGCCCTTGTAGCGGGAGGACCCTACAATGAGCAGTTCTTC.

V is TRBV28 and J is TRBJ2-7; 7 nucleotides agree with TRBD1. Germline V CDR1 and CDR2: MDHEN, SYDVKM. This CDR3 has 15 residues. Germline trimming cut 3 bases from V and 1 base from J; bases unmatched to any gene: 6. The CDR3 protein is CASSFARTGSYEQYF. The DNA of the CDR3 is TGTGCCAGCAGTTTTGCCAGGACAGGATCCTACGAGCAGTACTTC.

The rearrangement uses TRBV7-6 and TRBJ2-1, with D possibly TRBD2 on 6 matching bases. The CDR3 contains 13 residues. Trimming removed 3 bases from V and 9 bases from J, with 12 bases in between. Germline assignment: CDR1 SGHVS and CDR2 FNYEAQ. CDR3 nucleotide sequence: TGTGCCAGCAGCTTTGACCGGCGGGGTGAGCAGTTCTTC. It specifies CASSFDRRGEQFF. The entire variable domain, with the rest obtained from reference TRBV7-6 and TRBJ2-1, is as follows: GAGVSQSPRYKVTKRGQDVALRCDPISGHVSLYWYRQALGQGPEFLTYFNYEAQQDKSGLPNDRFSAERPEGSISTLTIQRTEQRDSAMYRCASSFDRRGEQFFGPGTRLTVL.

This chain links TRBV28 with TRBJ1-2; 7 bases line up with TRBD1. The CDR3 has 13 amino acids. Unmatched junction bases numbered 9, after V lost 7 bases and J lost 7 bases. From germline, CDR1 is MDHEN and CDR2 SYDVKM. The CDR3 protein is CASKGRQGGGYTF. The DNA of the CDR3 is TGTGCCAGCAAAGGCCGACAGGGAGGTGGCTACACCTTC.

This chain uses TRBV6-6 with TRBJ1-1; D uncertain. Deletions cut 7 bases from V and 5 bases from J, with 17 bases between. Germline V lookup: CDR1 MNHNY, CDR2 SVGAGI (reference sequence). The CDR3 has 14 amino acids. The CDR3 nucleotides read TGTGCCAGCACACAGACGGTATTGGAGACTGAAGCTTTCTTT. Its translation: CASTQTVLETEAFF.

This rearrangement joins TRBV9 to TRBJ2-1; D is unresolved. The germline gives CDR1 SGDLS, CDR2 YYNGEE. V was pared by 0 bases and J by 0 bases, with 10 bases between. There are 16 residues in the CDR3. CDR3 bases: TGTGCCAGCAGCGTAGGAGCTGGCCGCTCCTACAATGAGCAGTTCTTC. Residues: CASSVGAGRSYNEQFF. The full variable domain, its missing parts supplied by reference TRBV9 and TRBJ2-1, is DSGVTQTPKHLITATGQRVTLRCSPRSGDLSVYWYQQSLDQGLQFLIQYYNGEERAKGNILERFSAQQFPDLHSELNLSSLELGDSALYFCASSVGAGRSYNEQFFGPGTRLTVL.

This clone was counted a few times. V gene TRBV27 combines with J gene TRBJ1-6; TRBD1 is a possible D gene (6 bases). V lost 7 bases to trimming and J lost 4 bases, with 14 bases between them. CDR1 MNHEY and CDR2 SMNVEV come from the germline V gene (reference sequence). The CDR3 extends over 15 amino acids. The CDR3 region has the DNA TGTGCCAGCACGGGGGGCTCCCTTTATAATTCACCCCTCCACTTT. Its translation: CASTGGSLYNSPLHF.

The rearrangement joins TRBV19 to TRBJ2-1, with TRBD2 matching over 10 bases. The V gene end was trimmed by 4 bases and the J gene end by 7 bases; junction bases not matched to a gene: 13. Germline V gene sequence: CDR1 LNHDA, CDR2 SQIVND (reference sequence). CDR3 length equals 17 residues. In DNA, the CDR3 is TGTGCCAGTAGTAAGGTCTGGGCTAGCGGGGGAGGGAATGAGCAGTTCTTC. Its protein is CASSKVWASGGGNEQFF.

Turning to this clone: The same CDR3 can be traced to other DNA sequences in this sample. The genes are TRBV2 and TRBJ1-1, with D possibly matching TRBD1 (5 bases). The V and J ends lost 5 bases and 1 base respectively, with 8 bases between them. Looked up from germline, CDR1 is SNHLY and CDR2 is FYNNEI. The CDR3 has 13 residues. CDR3 residues: CASSLQGNTEAFF. Written as DNA, the CDR3 is TGTGCCAGCAGTTTGCAGGGGAACACTGAAGCTTTCTTT.

The gene calls are TRBV15 and TRBJ2-3; D is uncertain. Germline-derived CDR1 and CDR2 are LNHNV and YYDKDF (reference sequence). V was shortened by 5 bases and J by 0 bases, with 6 bases between the two germline ends. The CDR3 totals 13 residues. The CDR3: CATSGPSTDTQYF. Here the CDR3 DNA reads TGTGCCACCAGCGGGCCTAGCACAGATACGCAGTATTTT.

This chain joins TRBV15 and TRBJ1-2; D might be TRBD1 (5 bases). The V end was cut by 0 bases, the J end by 2 bases, with 7 bases between. CDR3 length: 14 residues. The V gene's germline CDR1 is LNHNV and CDR2 YYDKDF (reference sequence). The CDR3: CATSRERTNYGYTF. DNA of the CDR3: TGTGCCACCAGCAGAGAACGGACAAACTATGGCTACACCTTC.

This clone was counted between two and nine times. The chain recombines TRBV4-2 with TRBJ1-5; TRBD1 might be the D (5 bases). The CDR3 has 14 amino acids. V was clipped by 0 bases and J by 7 bases, with 10 bases between them. Germline V gene lookup returns CDR1 LGHNA and CDR2 YNFKEQ. CDR3 DNA sequence: TGTGCCAGCAGCCAAGACAGGGTCGGCCAGCCCCAGCATTTT. Translating gives CASSQDRVGQPQHF.

V and J are TRBV2 and TRBJ2-7; possible D gene TRBD2, 6 bases. Germline assignment: CDR1 SNHLY and CDR2 FYNNEI. The CDR3 runs to 14 residues. Between the trimmed V and J ends, which lost 6 bases and 3 bases, there was a span of 15 bases. CDR3 residues: CASSITGVIYEQYF. Here the CDR3 DNA reads TGTGCCAGCAGCATAACGGGAGTTATCTACGAGCAGTACTTC.

This sequence joins TRBV6-1 and TRBJ2-2; the match to TRBD1 covers 7 bases. The CDR3 has 17 residues. V lost 0 bases, J lost 5 bases, and 9 bases stayed unmatched. Germline assignment: CDR1 MNHNS and CDR2 SASEGT. This CDR3 reads CASSEAQLAGGTGELFF. CDR3 in DNA: TGTGCCAGCAGTGAAGCGCAGTTGGCAGGGGGAACCGGGGAGCTGTTTTTT.

V and J are TRBV6-1 and TRBJ1-3; possibly TRBD1 for D (5 bases). V was cut by 0 bases and J by 8 bases, with 11 bases left in between. Germline CDR1 reads MNHNS; CDR2 reads SASEGT. The CDR3 contains 14 residues. The CDR3 DNA reads as TGTGCCAGCAGTGAAGCAGGGGACGGTTACACCATATATTTT. Residues: CASSEAGDGYTIYF.

The gene calls are TRBV9 and TRBJ1-5; 8 bases agree with TRBD1. Germline V gene lookup returns CDR1 SGDLS and CDR2 YYNGEE. V dropped 5 bases and J dropped 5; count of bases not matched to a gene: 9. This CDR3 contains 15 residues. The CDR3 region has the DNA TGTGCCAGCAGTAGAGGACAGGGCATATATCAGCCCCAGCATTTT. Its protein product is CASSRGQGIYQPQHF.

V and J are TRBV4-1 and TRBJ1-1; D possibly corresponds to TRBD1 (5 bases). Germline-derived CDR1 and CDR2 are MGHRA and YSYEKL. This CDR3 has 16 residues. Trimming took 0 bases from V and 3 from J, leaving 14 bases between them. The CDR3 loop is CASSQDYPGMYTEAFF. The CDR3 coding sequence is TGCGCCAGCAGCCAAGATTATCCAGGGATGTACACTGAAGCTTTCTTT.

This clone was seen more than once but under ten times. V is TRBV27 and J is TRBJ2-7, with TRBD1 matching over 7 bases. Germline CDR1 is MNHEY and CDR2 is SMNVEV (reference sequence). The V gene end was trimmed by 5 bases and the J gene end by 2 bases; junction bases not matched to a gene: 6. This CDR3 is 14 amino acids long. The CDR3 loop reads CASSPQTGPYEQYF. In DNA, the CDR3 is TGTGCCAGCAGTCCCCAGACAGGGCCCTACGAGCAGTACTTC.

This clone appeared a few times. CDR3 coding DNA: TGTGCCAGCAGCCTAGGGTCGCGCGGGGTCGGGGCAGATACGCAGTATTTT. As protein: CASSLGSRGVGADTQYF. The chain carries TRBV7-7 and TRBJ2-3; D perhaps matches TRBD2 (6 bases). The CDR3 is 17 residues long. Looked up from germline, CDR1 is SSHAT and CDR2 is FNYEAQ (reference sequence). V lost 5 bases and J lost 4, with 22 bases in between.